Listed below are T cell receptor beta chains from one sample, sequenced in a study of cytomegalovirus exposure and HLA in healthy donors. Profiling relied on immunoSEQ multiplex PCR, and the TCRdb table lists in-frame clones only, not all of them. The data hold some 140,000 clones, with roughly 70% observed a single time. The specimen was PBMCs. All receptors come from a human donor in good health. The CDR3 runs from the conserved cysteine through the conserved F or W. The D gene is left open where the match is weak. Clone size is not always given. Where it is, it says once, few, many or a class for expanded clones.

abundance: -; d_gene: -; v_gene: TRBV9; CDR3aa: CASSGGGTGGTDTQYF
abundance: few; d_gene: TRBD2; v_gene: TRBV27; CDR3aa: CASSPTGSGSAGEQYF
abundance: -; d_gene: -; v_gene: TRBV9; CDR3aa: CASSLTLLGTDTQYF
abundance: -; d_gene: TRBD2; v_gene: TRBV2; CDR3aa: CASTTSGADTQYF
abundance: -; d_gene: -; v_gene: TRBV28; CDR3aa: CASSLTVGANVLTF
abundance: -; d_gene: TRBD2; v_gene: TRBV19; CDR3aa: CASSAWEGRSEQFF
abundance: -; d_gene: -; v_gene: TRBV10-3; CDR3aa: CAISERGVQGSSTNQPQHF
abundance: -; d_gene: -; v_gene: TRBV7-9; CDR3aa: CASSPTADIQYF
abundance: -; d_gene: -; v_gene: TRBV25-1; CDR3aa: CASRTPYEQYF
abundance: -; d_gene: TRBD1; v_gene: TRBV18; CDR3aa: CASSPVGTVTQETQYF
abundance: -; d_gene: -; v_gene: TRBV18; CDR3aa: CASSPRATNTEAFF
abundance: -; d_gene: -; v_gene: TRBV6-6; CDR3aa: CASIPHLNTEAFF
abundance: few; d_gene: TRBD1; v_gene: TRBV7-6; CDR3aa: CASRTGGKETQYF
abundance: -; d_gene: TRBD1; v_gene: TRBV6-5; CDR3aa: CASSYERDRPTYEQYF
abundance: once; d_gene: -; v_gene: TRBV5-1; CDR3aa: CASSLAPGDGNIQYF
abundance: few; d_gene: -; v_gene: TRBV2; CDR3aa: CASSRVPEAAYEQYF
abundance: -; d_gene: TRBD2; v_gene: TRBV11-2; CDR3aa: CASSRLAGVRYNEQFF
abundance: -; d_gene: TRBD2; v_gene: TRBV7-9; CDR3aa: CASSPPGGDFRTDTQYF
abundance: -; d_gene: -; v_gene: TRBV6-6; CDR3aa: CASSPWRETKNIQYF
abundance: -; d_gene: -; v_gene: TRBV11-2; CDR3aa: CASSTGQAGEQYF
abundance: -; d_gene: TRBD2; v_gene: TRBV4-3; CDR3aa: CASSRTSGSTDTQYF
abundance: -; d_gene: TRBD2; v_gene: TRBV10-3; CDR3aa: CAISPSTSGTYEQYF
abundance: -; d_gene: TRBD2; v_gene: TRBV5-1; CDR3aa: CASSWTGLAVLEQYF
abundance: -; d_gene: TRBD2; v_gene: TRBV19; CDR3aa: CASTGGAGISYEQYF
abundance: -; d_gene: -; v_gene: TRBV11-3; CDR3aa: CASSAGSSEQYF
abundance: -; d_gene: -; v_gene: TRBV6-5; CDR3aa: CASSRRAPTYEQYF
abundance: -; d_gene: -; v_gene: TRBV28; CDR3aa: CASSLQRTPLDTGELFF
abundance: -; d_gene: -; v_gene: TRBV19; CDR3aa: CASSRGDEQYF
abundance: -; d_gene: TRBD1; v_gene: TRBV10-3; CDR3aa: CAISGGTGRYEQYF
abundance: -; d_gene: -; v_gene: TRBV4-3; CDR3aa: CASSQGVASKTQYF
abundance: -; d_gene: -; v_gene: TRBV7-9; CDR3aa: CASSLEPYGYTF